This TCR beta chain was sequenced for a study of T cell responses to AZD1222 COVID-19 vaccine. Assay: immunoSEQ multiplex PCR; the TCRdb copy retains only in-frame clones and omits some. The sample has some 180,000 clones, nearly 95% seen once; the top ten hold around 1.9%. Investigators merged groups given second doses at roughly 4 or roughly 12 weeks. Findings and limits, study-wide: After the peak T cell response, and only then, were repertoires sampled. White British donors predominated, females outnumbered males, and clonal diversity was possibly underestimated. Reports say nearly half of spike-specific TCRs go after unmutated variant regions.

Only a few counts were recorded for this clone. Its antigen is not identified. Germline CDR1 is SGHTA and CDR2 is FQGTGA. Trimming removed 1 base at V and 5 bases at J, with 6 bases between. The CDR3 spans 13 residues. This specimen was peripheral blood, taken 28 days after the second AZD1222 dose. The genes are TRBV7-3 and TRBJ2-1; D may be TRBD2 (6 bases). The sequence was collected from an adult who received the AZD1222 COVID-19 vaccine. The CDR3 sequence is CASSLIADNEQFF. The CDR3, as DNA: TGTGCCAGCAGCTTAATAGCGGACAATGAGCAGTTCTTC.